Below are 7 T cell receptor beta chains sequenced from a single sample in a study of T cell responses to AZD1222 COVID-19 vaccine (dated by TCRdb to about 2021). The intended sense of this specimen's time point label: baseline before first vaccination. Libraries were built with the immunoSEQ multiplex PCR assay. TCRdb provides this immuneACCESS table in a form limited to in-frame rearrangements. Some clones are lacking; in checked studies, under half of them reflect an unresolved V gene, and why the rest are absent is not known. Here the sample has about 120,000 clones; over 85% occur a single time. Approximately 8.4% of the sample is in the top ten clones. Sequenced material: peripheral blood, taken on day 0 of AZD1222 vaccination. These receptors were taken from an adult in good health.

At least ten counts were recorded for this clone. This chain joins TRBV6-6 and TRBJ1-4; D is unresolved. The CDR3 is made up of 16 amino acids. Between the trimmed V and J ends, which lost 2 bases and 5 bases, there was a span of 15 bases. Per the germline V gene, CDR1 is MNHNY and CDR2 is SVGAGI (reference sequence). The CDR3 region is CASSYPGGPINEKLFF. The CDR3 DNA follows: TGTGCCAGCAGTTACCCCGGAGGGCCCATAAATGAAAAACTGTTTTTT.

The CDR3, as DNA: TGTGCCAGCAGCTTAAGGCTACAGGGGTACGAGCAGTACTTC. Residues: CASSLRLQGYEQYF. This sequence joins TRBV7-2 and TRBJ2-7; 7 bases agree with TRBD1. V gave up 2 bases and J gave up 4 bases; unmatched junction bases: 5. Looked up from germline, CDR1 is SGHTA and CDR2 is FQGNSA. The CDR3 extends over 14 amino acids.

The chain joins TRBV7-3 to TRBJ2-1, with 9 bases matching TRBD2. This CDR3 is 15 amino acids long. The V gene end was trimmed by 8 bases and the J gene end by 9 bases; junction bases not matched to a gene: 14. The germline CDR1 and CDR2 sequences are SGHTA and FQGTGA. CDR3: CASATDSGRNVEQFF. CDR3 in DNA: TGTGCCAGCGCGACGGATAGCGGGAGAAATGTTGAGCAGTTCTTC. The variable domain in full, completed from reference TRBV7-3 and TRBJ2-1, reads GAGVSQTPSNKVTEKGKYVELRCDPISGHTALYWYRQSLGQGPEFLIYFQGTGAADDSGLPNDRFFAVRPEGSVSTLKIQRTERGDSAVYLCASATDSGRNVEQFFGPGTRLTVL.

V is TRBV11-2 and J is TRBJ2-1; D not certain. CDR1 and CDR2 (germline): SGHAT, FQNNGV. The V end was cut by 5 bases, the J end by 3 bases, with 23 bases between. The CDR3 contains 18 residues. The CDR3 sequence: CASSLKRQAIWDYNEQFF. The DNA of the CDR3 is TGTGCCAGCAGCCTTAAAAGGCAGGCCATATGGGACTACAATGAGCAGTTCTTC.

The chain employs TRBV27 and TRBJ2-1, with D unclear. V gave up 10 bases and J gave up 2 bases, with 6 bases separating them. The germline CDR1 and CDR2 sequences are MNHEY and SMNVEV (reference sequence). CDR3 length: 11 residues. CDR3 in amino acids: CATSTYNEQFF. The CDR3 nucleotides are TGTGCCACCTCTACCTACAATGAGCAGTTCTTC.

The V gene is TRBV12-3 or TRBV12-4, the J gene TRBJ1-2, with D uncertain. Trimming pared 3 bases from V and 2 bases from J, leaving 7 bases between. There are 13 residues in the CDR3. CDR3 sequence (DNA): TGTGCCAGCAGTTTTGGCAGAAACTATGGCTACACCTTC. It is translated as CASSFGRNYGYTF.

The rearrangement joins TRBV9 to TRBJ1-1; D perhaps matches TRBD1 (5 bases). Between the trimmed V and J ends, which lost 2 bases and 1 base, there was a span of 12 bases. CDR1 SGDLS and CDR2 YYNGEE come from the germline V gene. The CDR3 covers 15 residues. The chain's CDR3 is CASSVSGRRNTEAFF. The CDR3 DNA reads TGTGCCAGCAGCGTCTCGGGACGGAGGAACACTGAAGCTTTCTTT.